The sequence of this T cell receptor (beta chain) was determined in a study of control samples from healthy donors and cancer patients. Repertoires were generated with immunoSEQ multiplex PCR, while TCRdb's copy carries only in-frame clones and drops some. The sample has 75,000 to 100,000 clones; roughly 86% are singletons. V shed 1 base and J shed 6 bases, with 11 bases lying between them. The CDR3 spans 14 residues. Per the germline V gene, CDR1 is SGHKS and CDR2 is YYEKEE (reference sequence). What was sequenced was blood. This rearrangement joins TRBV5-5 to TRBJ1-3; D possibly corresponds to TRBD1 (5 bases). The TCR comes from a man aged 60 to 69 in good health. CDR3: CASSLRTLKNTIYF. The DNA for the CDR3 is TGTGCCAGCAGCTTGCGGACACTCAAAAACACCATATATTTT.